A selection of T cell receptor beta chains follows, all from one sample in a study of memory CD4+ T cells and cytomegalovirus serostatus. Sequencing was performed with immunoSEQ multiplex PCR; in TCRdb, only in-frame clones are kept and a portion is missing. Of about 59,000 clones listed, 80% to 90% were seen once; the top ten hold around 1.1%. The sequenced sample was memory CD4+ T cells from blood. These receptor sequences come from an adult in good health and CMV-seronegative. Both conserved end residues are trimmed from each CDR3. Fields, in order: clone size, V gene, D gene, CDR3 protein. D genes are given only for firm matches. Not all rows give a size; the values are once, few, many and, for expanded clones, a class.

clone_size: few; v_call: TRBV5-6; d_call: NA; cdr3_aa: ASSSRYEQY
clone_size: NA; v_call: TRBV21-1; d_call: NA; cdr3_aa: ARETRIQPQH
clone_size: NA; v_call: TRBV7-3; d_call: NA; cdr3_aa: ASSKEQEDTQY
clone_size: NA; v_call: TRBV2; d_call: TRBD1; cdr3_aa: ASSSDRGSKNIQY
clone_size: NA; v_call: TRBV28; d_call: NA; cdr3_aa: ASSPAQGRQPQH
clone_size: NA; v_call: TRBV7-6; d_call: TRBD2; cdr3_aa: ASSPNSGSRTDTQY
clone_size: NA; v_call: TRBV15; d_call: TRBD1; cdr3_aa: ATSVRRGQAAYEQY
clone_size: few; v_call: TRBV7-9; d_call: NA; cdr3_aa: ASSRDYNEQF
clone_size: NA; v_call: TRBV19; d_call: NA; cdr3_aa: ASSSRGAVGTLGNQPQH
clone_size: NA; v_call: TRBV7-9; d_call: TRBD2; cdr3_aa: ASSPPFRLAGSYEQY
clone_size: NA; v_call: TRBV29-1; d_call: TRBD2; cdr3_aa: SVAPSLQLAQEQY
clone_size: NA; v_call: TRBV7-3; d_call: NA; cdr3_aa: ASSSDPQDTQY
clone_size: NA; v_call: TRBV5-1; d_call: TRBD1; cdr3_aa: ASSLEDRGRSTQY
clone_size: NA; v_call: TRBV6-5; d_call: NA; cdr3_aa: ASSYSSQGNTEAF
clone_size: NA; v_call: TRBV9; d_call: NA; cdr3_aa: ASSPRPLSRGTEAF
clone_size: once; v_call: TRBV6-1; d_call: TRBD2; cdr3_aa: ASGRGDGANVLT
clone_size: NA; v_call: TRBV7-6; d_call: NA; cdr3_aa: ASRVGASSYEQY
clone_size: NA; v_call: TRBV7-3; d_call: TRBD2; cdr3_aa: ASSLTTSGRFGTDTQY
clone_size: once; v_call: TRBV11-3; d_call: NA; cdr3_aa: ASSPPFFGRVERNTIY
clone_size: NA; v_call: TRBV19; d_call: TRBD2; cdr3_aa: ASSNPSSGSAYEQY
clone_size: NA; v_call: TRBV19; d_call: NA; cdr3_aa: ASSNEGQPYQPQH
clone_size: NA; v_call: TRBV5-1; d_call: NA; cdr3_aa: ASSLVGTTDTQY
clone_size: NA; v_call: TRBV7-6; d_call: TRBD2; cdr3_aa: ASSPEGSGRSEQY
clone_size: few; v_call: TRBV7-8; d_call: NA; cdr3_aa: ASSLARPLEGDTEAF
clone_size: NA; v_call: TRBV28; d_call: NA; cdr3_aa: ASSLPHTGNSPLH
clone_size: NA; v_call: TRBV5-1; d_call: NA; cdr3_aa: ASSFGTTTPGREAF
clone_size: NA; v_call: TRBV19; d_call: TRBD1; cdr3_aa: ASKSRDRSKGTEAF
clone_size: NA; v_call: TRBV7-2; d_call: TRBD1; cdr3_aa: ASSTRTGEEPQH
clone_size: NA; v_call: TRBV10-2; d_call: NA; cdr3_aa: ASSDFLGPRSYEQY
clone_size: NA; v_call: TRBV11-2; d_call: TRBD2; cdr3_aa: ASSLVRQGGYQETQY
clone_size: NA; v_call: TRBV28; d_call: NA; cdr3_aa: ASSPLTYSQGNEQF
clone_size: NA; v_call: TRBV28; d_call: NA; cdr3_aa: ASSSDSNQPQH
clone_size: few; v_call: TRBV9; d_call: NA; cdr3_aa: ASSPGERPSPYSGNTIY
clone_size: NA; v_call: TRBV5-1; d_call: NA; cdr3_aa: ASSWTASLLSGANVLT
clone_size: NA; v_call: TRBV6-6; d_call: NA; cdr3_aa: ASSYIGEGNQPQH
clone_size: NA; v_call: TRBV28; d_call: TRBD1; cdr3_aa: ASSFFRGNSPLH
clone_size: NA; v_call: TRBV18; d_call: TRBD1; cdr3_aa: ASSPPPGQGARTDTQY
clone_size: NA; v_call: TRBV10-1; d_call: NA; cdr3_aa: ASSDPRGGSYEQY
clone_size: few; v_call: TRBV7-9; d_call: NA; cdr3_aa: ASRSTTGTPHYEQY
clone_size: NA; v_call: TRBV15; d_call: NA; cdr3_aa: ATSPRGPSDLYNEQF
clone_size: NA; v_call: TRBV19; d_call: NA; cdr3_aa: ASSTSWTARSIYGYT
clone_size: NA; v_call: TRBV7-3; d_call: TRBD2; cdr3_aa: ASSAPGLAGGNTDTQY
clone_size: NA; v_call: TRBV18; d_call: TRBD1; cdr3_aa: ASSTGTDRSEEQF
clone_size: NA; v_call: TRBV2; d_call: TRBD1; cdr3_aa: ASSVDRVETQY
clone_size: NA; v_call: TRBV5-6; d_call: TRBD2; cdr3_aa: ASSPRTSGTRNEQF
clone_size: NA; v_call: TRBV18; d_call: NA; cdr3_aa: ASSLGLASNQPQH
clone_size: NA; v_call: TRBV27; d_call: TRBD2; cdr3_aa: ASSSEIRTSGTGSYNEQF
clone_size: NA; v_call: TRBV7-8; d_call: NA; cdr3_aa: ASSLADRGVLALAGREQF